The 19 T cell receptor beta chains below were found in one sample sequenced in a study of cytomegalovirus exposure and HLA in healthy donors. Amplification used 60 Vbeta primers and 13 Jbeta primers. The repertoire was sequenced with immunoSEQ multiplex PCR; TCRdb's copy has only in-frame clones and lacks some. The repertoire has roughly 120,000 clones, over 60% of them found once; the top ten carry around an eighth. Sequences were obtained from PBMCs. The receptors here all came from a man younger than 40 in good health and CMV-seropositive.

The chain uses TRBV29-1 and TRBJ1-3; 7 bases fit TRBD1. This CDR3 is built from 18 residues. Germline CDR1 reads SQVTM; CDR2 reads ANQGSEA. The J segment lost 0 bases and the V segment lost 5 bases, leaving 16 bases of the junction unmatched. As DNA, the CDR3 is TGCAGCGTTTTCCTGCGACAGGGACCCCCGAACTCTGGAAACACCATATATTTT. Translation: CSVFLRQGPPNSGNTIYF.

The rearrangement joins TRBV27 to TRBJ1-6; possibly TRBD1 for D (6 bases). The V gene's germline CDR1 is MNHEY and CDR2 SMNVEV (reference sequence). The CDR3 length is 15 residues. Trimming left V 5 bases short and J 6 bases short, with 14 bases between. Written as DNA, the CDR3 is TGTGCCAGCAGTATAATGGGGGCGGGTAATTCACCCCTCCACTTT. Encoded protein: CASSIMGAGNSPLHF.

On this clone: The junction departs from the called germline gene at one end, perhaps through a read error. V is TRBV7-9 and J is TRBJ1-1; 7 bases are a match to TRBD1. Germline values: CDR1 SEHNR, CDR2 FQNEAQ (reference sequence). The CDR3 loop spans 16 amino acids. The CDR3 is CSSSLWTGPQGREAFF. DNA for the CDR3: TGTTCCAGCAGCTTATGGACAGGTCCTCAGGGTAGGGAAGCTTTCTTT.

The chain employs TRBV9 and TRBJ2-2; the D is unclear. The germline V and J ends were trimmed by 2 bases and 4 bases, with 6 bases remaining between them. Germline CDR1 and CDR2: SGDLS and YYNGEE. The CDR3 loop spans 13 amino acids. The CDR3 region has the DNA TGTGCCAGCAGCGTGCGAGTCACCGGGGAGCTGTTTTTT. This sequence encodes CASSVRVTGELFF.

CDR3 sequence (DNA): TGTGCCAGCACAGGGTGGTGGGAGACCCAGTACTTC. Its protein product is CASTGWWETQYF. The V and J genes are TRBV2 and TRBJ2-5; a possible D gene is TRBD1 (5 bases). V was clipped by 7 bases and J by 5 bases, with 11 bases between them. CDR3 length: 12 residues. Germline V gene sequence: CDR1 SNHLY, CDR2 FYNNEI.

This clone was seen only once. The J gene is TRBJ2-5, the V gene TRBV7-2; 8 bases are a match to TRBD2. Germline assignment: CDR1 SGHTA and CDR2 FQGNSA. This CDR3 is built from 15 residues. J gave up 6 bases and V 3 bases, and 9 bases lay outside the gene matches. CDR3 coding DNA: TGTGCCAGCAGCTTGGATACGGGGGGGTTAAAGACCCAGTACTTC. Protein sequence: CASSLDTGGLKTQYF.

The chain has TRBV5-1 and TRBJ2-1; 10 bases fit TRBD2. The germline CDR1 and CDR2 sequences are SGHRS and YFSETQ. This CDR3 has 15 residues. Trimming removed 0 bases from V and 15 bases from J; junction bases left unmatched: 12. As DNA, the CDR3 is TGCGCCAGCAGCTTGGTTTGGCTAGCGGGGGCCTACGGGTTCTTC. Translating gives CASSLVWLAGAYGFF.

The V and J genes are TRBV7-6 and TRBJ2-2, with TRBD2 identical over 7 bases. Germline assignment: CDR1 SGHVS and CDR2 FNYEAQ. The CDR3 has 14 residues. J was trimmed by 7 bases and V by 7 bases; bases with no gene match: 9. As DNA, the CDR3 is TGTGCCAGCAACTCCTGGGGGGGTAGCGGGGAGCTGTTTTTT. This sequence encodes CASNSWGGSGELFF.

J is TRBJ2-1 and V is TRBV4-3, with TRBD2 matching over 9 bases. Germline V CDR1 and CDR2: LGHNA, YSLEER. Trimming removed 0 bases from V and 8 bases from J; junction bases left unmatched: 11. The CDR3 is 17 amino acids. The CDR3 spells CASSQDLPGLAWDEQFF. DNA of the CDR3: TGCGCCAGCAGCCAAGATCTCCCGGGACTAGCATGGGATGAGCAGTTCTTC.

V and J are TRBV6-5 and TRBJ2-3, with D possibly being TRBD1 (5 bases). The V end was cut by 5 bases, the J end by 0 bases, with 12 bases between. The CDR3 has 15 residues. CDR1 is MNHEY, CDR2 SVGAGI, per germline. The CDR3 DNA follows: TGTGCCAGCAGTACCACAGGTTACAGCACAGATACGCAGTATTTT. Its protein product is CASSTTGYSTDTQYF.

The chain couples TRBV28 to TRBJ2-2; a possible D gene is TRBD1 (6 bases). The V and J ends lost 2 bases and 7 bases respectively, with 14 bases between them. Germline V gene data show CDR1 as MDHEN and CDR2 as SYDVKM. This CDR3 comprises 15 residues. The CDR3 region has the DNA TGTGCCAGCAGTTTAACTACAGGGAGAGTCGGGGAGCTGTTTTTT. Amino acid sequence: CASSLTTGRVGELFF.

This clone was seen only once. The chain recombines TRBV5-6 with TRBJ2-3; D is perhaps TRBD2 (5 bases). Trimming took 3 bases from V and 3 from J, leaving 8 bases between them. The CDR3 contains 13 residues. Germline CDR1 reads SGHDT; CDR2 reads YYEEEE. CDR3 bases: TGTGCCAGCAGCTCGACTACAACAGATACGCAGTATTTT. Translation: CASSSTTTDTQYF. Based on the CDR3 plus reference TRBV5-6 and TRBJ2-3, the full variable domain is DAGVTQSPTHLIKTRGQQVTLRCSPKSGHDTVSWYQQALGQGPQFIFQYYEEEERQRGNFPDRFSGHQFPNYSSELNVNALLLGDSALYLCASSSTTTDTQYFGPGTRLTVL.

This clone was found a few times. This chain uses TRBV27 with TRBJ1-1, with D possibly being TRBD1 (6 bases). Germline V CDR1 and CDR2: MNHEY, SMNVEV (reference sequence). V lost 3 bases to trimming and J lost 1 base, with 9 bases between them. The CDR3 is 14 residues long. The CDR3 spells CASSLGQPNTEAFF. CDR3 nucleotide sequence: TGTGCCAGCAGTTTGGGACAACCGAACACTGAAGCTTTCTTT.

In its sample, this clone was seen once. This chain joins TRBV10-3 and TRBJ2-2, with 8 positions matching TRBD1. This CDR3 contains 14 residues. Germline lookup yields CDR1 ENHRY and CDR2 SYGVKD. Losses at the gene ends were 7 bases for V and 5 bases for J; bases not matched to a gene: 6. This chain's CDR3 is CAIMATGETGELFF. The CDR3 DNA reads TGTGCCATCATGGCGACAGGGGAAACCGGGGAGCTGTTTTTT.

V gene TRBV30 combines with J gene TRBJ1-6, with D uncertain. There are 13 residues in the CDR3. V was shortened by 4 bases and J by 0 bases, with 4 bases between the two germline ends. CDR1 is GTSNPN and CDR2 is SVGIG in the germline V gene (reference sequence). CDR3 DNA: TGTGCCTGGACGAGCTCCTATAATTCACCCCTCCACTTT. Its translation: CAWTSSYNSPLHF.

This clone was counted only a few times. The rearrangement joins TRBV6-4 to TRBJ2-5; 8 nucleotides align to TRBD2. The CDR3 extends over 16 amino acids. Germline lookup yields CDR1 MRHNA and CDR2 SNTAGT. V lost 6 bases, J lost 2 bases, and 11 bases stayed unmatched. The CDR3 bases are TGTGCCAGCAGCCCCGAGTCGGGGGGGGCTCAAGAGACCCAGTACTTC. Protein: CASSPESGGAQETQYF.

The chain carries TRBV19 and TRBJ1-2, with no clear D. CDR1 is LNHDA and CDR2 is SQIVND in the germline V gene (reference sequence). CDR3 length: 12 amino acids. Here the CDR3 reads CTASRANYGYTF. The CDR3 region has the DNA TGTACCGCCTCGCGAGCTAACTATGGCTACACCTTC. Complete variable domain (other parts from reference TRBV19 and TRBJ1-2): DGGITQSPKYLFRKEGQNVTLSCEQNLNHDAMYWYRQDPGQGLRLIYYSQIVNDFQKGDIAEGYSVSREKKESFPLTVTSAQKNPTAFYLCTASRANYGYTFGSGTRLTVV.

CDR3 in amino acids: CASRVRGGNTDTQYF. CDR3 bases: TGTGCCAGCAGAGTGCGGGGGGGAAACACAGATACGCAGTATTTT. V is TRBV5-5 and J is TRBJ2-3, with 9 bases that match TRBD2. The CDR3 has 15 residues. Losses at the gene ends were 5 bases for V and 2 bases for J; bases not matched to a gene: 6. Germline assignment: CDR1 SGHKS and CDR2 YYEKEE (reference sequence). The full variable domain, rest sourced from reference TRBV5-5 and TRBJ2-3, is DAGVTQSPTHLIKTRGQQVTLRCSPISGHKSVSWYQQVLGQGPQFIFQYYEKEERGRGNFPDRFSARQFPNYSSELNVNALLLGDSALYLCASRVRGGNTDTQYFGPGTRLTVL.

The chain is built from TRBV29-1 and TRBJ1-1; 7 bases line up with TRBD1. Per the germline V gene, CDR1 is SQVTM and CDR2 is ANQGSEA. V lost 6 bases to trimming and J lost 2 bases; unmatched junction nucleotides: 9. The CDR3 has 14 amino acids. CDR3 coding DNA: TGCAGCGTCCGCGCCGGGACAGCCAACACTGAAGCTTTCTTT. Translation: CSVRAGTANTEAFF.